The source of this T cell receptor beta chain is a study of cytomegalovirus exposure and HLA in healthy donors. The PCR was carried out with 60 Vbeta primers and 13 Jbeta primers. Generated by immunoSEQ multiplex PCR, the TCRdb table keeps only in-frame clones and is missing some. The table includes some 90,000 clones, 76% detected once. Comment on this clone: Its antigen is as yet unknown.

Study results and limitations: Within a later analysis, the majority of CMV-associated TCR beta chains appeared HLA-restricted.

The V gene's germline CDR1 is MGHDK and CDR2 SYGVNS. Trimming removed 2 bases at V and 8 bases at J, with 12 bases between. The CDR3 is made up of 14 amino acids. V usage is TRBV25-1 and J usage is TRBJ1-4; possibly TRBD1 for D (6 bases). The sequence was obtained from a young man in good health and CMV-seropositive. Sequenced material: PBMCs. Written as DNA, the CDR3 is TGTGCCAGCAGTGAACACAGGGTAGAAGAAAAACTGTTTTTT. Translation: CASSEHRVEEKLFF. Looking up the rest from reference TRBV25-1 and TRBJ1-4 gives the full variable domain: EADIYQTPRYLVIGTGKKITLECSQTMGHDKMYWYQQDPGMELHLIHYSYGVNSTEKGDLSSESTVSRIRTEHFPLTLESARPSHTSQYLCASSEHRVEEKLFFGSGTQLSVL.